This T cell receptor beta chain was recovered during a study of lung T cells in sarcoidosis with Löfgren's syndrome. Findings of the study overall: These T cells were suggested, not shown, to recognize a putative antigen. Paired TRAV12-1/TRBV2 TCRs showed CDR3 homology and preferential pairing. TRAV12-1 and TRBV2 were reportedly most expanded in Löfgren's patients.

This CDR3 is 16 amino acids long. With 4 bases clipped from V and 7 bases from J, the junction kept 14 bases outside the gene matches. This clonotype was detected ten times or more. Its antigen is still unknown. TCRdb called the reads again in MiXCR, with one record for every CDR3 protein. The sample shows some 8,000 distinct CDR3 sequences, more than 20% of them seen only once. The J gene is TRBJ2-3, the V gene TRBV12-3 or TRBV12-4; TRBD2 matches 7 bases. The material sequenced was CD4+ T cells from bronchoalveolar lavage fluid. This receptor was taken from a human donor with sarcoidosis (Löfgren's syndrome or another form), or a control subject (not recorded which). Written as DNA, the CDR3 is TGTGCCAGCAGTTCCCTAGCGGAGGTTGGGATGTATACGCAGTATTTT. It encodes CASSSLAEVGMYTQYF.